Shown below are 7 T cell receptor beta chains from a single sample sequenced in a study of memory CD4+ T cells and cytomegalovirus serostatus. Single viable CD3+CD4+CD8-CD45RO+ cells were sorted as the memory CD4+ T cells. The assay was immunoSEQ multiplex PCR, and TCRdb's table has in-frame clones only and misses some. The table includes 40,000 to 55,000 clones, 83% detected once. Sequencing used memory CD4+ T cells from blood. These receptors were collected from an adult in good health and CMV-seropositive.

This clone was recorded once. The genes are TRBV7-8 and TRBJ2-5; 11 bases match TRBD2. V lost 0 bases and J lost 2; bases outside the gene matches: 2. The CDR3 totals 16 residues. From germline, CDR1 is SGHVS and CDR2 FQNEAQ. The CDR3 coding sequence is TGTGCCAGCAGCTTAGCGTGGACTAGCGGGCAAGAGACCCAGTACTTC. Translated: CASSLAWTSGQETQYF.

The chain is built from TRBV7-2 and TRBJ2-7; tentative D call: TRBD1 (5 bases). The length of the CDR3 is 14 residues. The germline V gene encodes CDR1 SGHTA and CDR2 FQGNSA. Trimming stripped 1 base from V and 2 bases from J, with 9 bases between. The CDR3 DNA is TGTGCCAGCAGCTTAGAAAAGGGGCCCTACGAGCAGTACTTC. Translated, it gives CASSLEKGPYEQYF.

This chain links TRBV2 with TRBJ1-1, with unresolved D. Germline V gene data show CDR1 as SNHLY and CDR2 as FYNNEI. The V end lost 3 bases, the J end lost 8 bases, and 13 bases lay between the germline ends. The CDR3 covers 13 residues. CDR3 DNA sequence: TGTGCCAGCAGTGATACGGTTCCCTCCGAAGCTTTCTTT. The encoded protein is CASSDTVPSEAFF.

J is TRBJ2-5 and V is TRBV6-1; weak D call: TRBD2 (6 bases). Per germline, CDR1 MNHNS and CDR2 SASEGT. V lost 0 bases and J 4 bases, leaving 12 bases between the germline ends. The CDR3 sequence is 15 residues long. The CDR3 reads CASSEAGGIGETQYF. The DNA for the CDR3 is TGTGCCAGCAGTGAAGCGGGGGGAATTGGAGAGACCCAGTACTTC.

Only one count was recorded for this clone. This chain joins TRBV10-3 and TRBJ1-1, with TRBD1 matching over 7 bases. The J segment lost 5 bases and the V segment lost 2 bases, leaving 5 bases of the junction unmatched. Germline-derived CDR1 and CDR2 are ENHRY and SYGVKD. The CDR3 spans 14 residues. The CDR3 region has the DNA TGTGCCATCAGTGAGGCCCAGGGGGATACTGAAGCTTTCTTT. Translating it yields CAISEAQGDTEAFF.

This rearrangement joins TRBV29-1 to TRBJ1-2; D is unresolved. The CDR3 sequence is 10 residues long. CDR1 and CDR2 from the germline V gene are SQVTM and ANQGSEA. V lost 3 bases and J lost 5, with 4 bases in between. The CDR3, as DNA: TGCAGCGTTGACGGATATGGCTACACCTTC. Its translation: CSVDGYGYTF.

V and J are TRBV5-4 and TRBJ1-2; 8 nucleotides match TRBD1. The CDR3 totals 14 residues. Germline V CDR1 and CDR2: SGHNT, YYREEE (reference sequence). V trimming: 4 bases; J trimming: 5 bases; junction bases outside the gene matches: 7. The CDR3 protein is CASSQPGQAYGYTF. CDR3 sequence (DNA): TGTGCCAGCAGCCAACCGGGACAGGCGTATGGCTACACCTTC.